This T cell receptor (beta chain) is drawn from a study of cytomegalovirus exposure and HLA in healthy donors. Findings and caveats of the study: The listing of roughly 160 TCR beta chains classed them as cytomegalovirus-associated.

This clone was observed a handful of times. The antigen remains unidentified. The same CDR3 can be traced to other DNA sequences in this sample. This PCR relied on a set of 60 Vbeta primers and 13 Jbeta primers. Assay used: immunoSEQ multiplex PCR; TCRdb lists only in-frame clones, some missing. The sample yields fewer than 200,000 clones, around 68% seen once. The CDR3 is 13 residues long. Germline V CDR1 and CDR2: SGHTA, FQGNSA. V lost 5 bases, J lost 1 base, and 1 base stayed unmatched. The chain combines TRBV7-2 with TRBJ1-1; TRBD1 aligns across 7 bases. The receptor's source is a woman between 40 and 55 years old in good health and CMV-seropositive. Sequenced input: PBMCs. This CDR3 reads CASSRQGNTEAFF. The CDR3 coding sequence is TGTGCCAGCAGCCGACAGGGGAACACTGAAGCTTTCTTT.